The 3 T cell receptor beta chains in this list originate from one sample, sequenced in a study of shared clonotypes between healthy human individuals. Sequenced by immunoSEQ multiplex PCR; TCRdb stores in-frame clones only, minus some. There are 640,000 or so clones in the sample; about two thirds occur only once, and around 2% lies in the top ten. The sample taken for sequencing was memory CD4+ T cells sorted from blood. As for subset: CD45RA-negative fraction. The receptors originated from a woman in her twenties or thirties in good health.

This sequence joins TRBV28 and TRBJ1-1; no clear D gene. The V and J ends lost 4 bases and 3 bases respectively, with 9 bases between them. The CDR3 length is 13 residues. The germline V gene has CDR1 MDHEN and CDR2 SYDVKM. The CDR3 spells CASSYSFDTEAFF. The DNA for the CDR3 is TGTGCCAGCAGTTACTCATTTGACACTGAAGCTTTCTTT.

This chain joins TRBV28 and TRBJ2-7; D remains unclear. This CDR3 spans 12 amino acids. Germline CDR1 is MDHEN and CDR2 is SYDVKM. Trimming took 6 bases from V and 3 from J, leaving 9 bases between them. CDR3 region: CASSNTLYEQYF. In nucleotides, the CDR3 is TGTGCCAGCAGCAACACCCTCTACGAGCAGTACTTC.

This clone has more than one count but fewer than ten. V gene TRBV6-1 combines with J gene TRBJ2-3; 7 positions agree with TRBD1. Germline values: CDR1 MNHNS, CDR2 SASEGT. The CDR3 covers 14 residues. Trimming cost V 8 bases and J 0 bases; bases outside gene matches: 5. CDR3: CASRDRASTDTQYF. In DNA, the CDR3 is TGTGCCAGCCGCGACAGGGCTAGCACAGATACGCAGTATTTT.